The rows below give T cell receptor beta chains drawn from one sample of a study of blood T cell repertoires in COVID-19. TCRdb keeps only in-frame clones here, not all; method: immunoSEQ multiplex PCR. This table holds approximately 200,000 clones, approximately 88% found once. Sequenced sample: PBMCs or T cells enriched from blood (not recorded which). The receptors here all came from a woman between 25 and 40 years old who had been exposed to COVID-19. Both conserved end residues are part of each CDR3. The order of the fields is D gene, clone size, J gene, V gene, CDR3 protein, CDR3 DNA. A D gene is named only where the DNA matches it firmly. Size tells how often a clone was seen (once, few, many) or the class of an expanded clone, and some rows leave it out.

TRBD1 | . | TRBJ2-5 | TRBV5-1 | CASSQAGQGWQETQYF | TGCGCCAGCAGCCAAGCAGGACAGGGGTGGCAAGAGACCCAGTACTTC
TRBD2 | . | TRBJ2-3 | TRBV2 | CASSEASSGGTDTQYF | TGTGCCAGCAGTGAAGCATCTAGCGGGGGCACAGATACGCAGTATTTT
. | . | TRBJ2-1 | TRBV11-2 | CASSFGQTSRGEQFF | TGTGCCAGCAGCTTCGGACAGACTAGCCGCGGTGAGCAGTTCTTC
. | . | TRBJ2-7 | TRBV14 | CASSQERDYEQYF | TGTGCCAGCAGCCAAGAACGGGACTACGAGCAGTACTTC
. | . | TRBJ2-5 | TRBV5-5 | CASSLWPMDNRQETQYF | TGTGCCAGCAGCTTGTGGCCCATGGACAACCGACAAGAGACCCAGTACTTC
. | . | TRBJ1-2 | TRBV30 | CAWSGLTASYGYTF | TGTGCCTGGAGTGGTTTGACAGCCTCATATGGCTACACCTTC
. | . | TRBJ1-3 | TRBV5-1 | CASSWTGLTSGNTIYF | TGCGCCAGCAGCTGGACGGGACTCACCTCTGGAAACACCATATATTTT
TRBD1 | few | TRBJ1-2 | TRBV19 | CASSRGQGREANYGYTF | TGTGCCAGTAGTCGTGGACAGGGGAGGGAGGCTAACTATGGCTACACCTTC
TRBD1 | . | TRBJ2-7 | TRBV19 | CASSGGDRTYEQYF | TGTGCCAGTAGTGGAGGGGACAGGACCTACGAGCAGTACTTC
TRBD2 | . | TRBJ2-1 | TRBV7-3 | CASSLAGGPYNEQFF | TGTGCCAGCAGCCTAGCGGGAGGGCCTTACAATGAGCAGTTCTTC
. | once | TRBJ1-2 | TRBV7-9 | CASSSDRHWYGYTF | TGTGCCAGCAGCTCTGACAGGCACTGGTATGGCTACACCTTC
. | many | TRBJ2-3 | TRBV10-1 | CASSESGTDTQYF | TGCGCCAGCAGTGAGAGCGGCACAGATACGCAGTATTTT
TRBD1 | . | TRBJ2-7 | TRBV11-2 | CASSLGDRAYEQYF | TGTGCCAGCAGCTTAGGAGACAGGGCCTACGAGCAGTACTTC
. | . | TRBJ1-1 | TRBV29-1 | CSVDFGGTEAFF | TGCAGCGTTGACTTTGGAGGGACTGAAGCTTTCTTT